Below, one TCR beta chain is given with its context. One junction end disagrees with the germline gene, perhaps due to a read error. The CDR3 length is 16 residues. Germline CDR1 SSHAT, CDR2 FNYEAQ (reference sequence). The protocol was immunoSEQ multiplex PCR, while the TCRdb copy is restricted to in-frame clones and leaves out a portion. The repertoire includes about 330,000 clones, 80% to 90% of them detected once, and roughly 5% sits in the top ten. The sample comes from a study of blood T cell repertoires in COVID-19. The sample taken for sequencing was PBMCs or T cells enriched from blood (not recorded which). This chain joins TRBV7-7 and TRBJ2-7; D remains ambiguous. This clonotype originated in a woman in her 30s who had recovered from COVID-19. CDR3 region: CASSPNPVGSLYEQYF. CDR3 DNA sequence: TGTGCTAGCAGCCCTAACCCAGTCGGGTCCCTATACGAGCAGTACTTC.